The sequence of this T cell receptor beta chain was determined in a study of T cell responses to AZD1222 COVID-19 vaccine. A note on this clone: What it binds is unknown.

The study's findings and limits: Only five or six AZD1222 recipients were seropositive at baseline. The span of vaccine-associated CD4 TCRs extended across spike, with dominance at 160-218 and 743-854.

Sequencing was performed with immunoSEQ multiplex PCR; in TCRdb, only in-frame clones are kept and a portion is missing. The top ten clones hold 2.5% to 3% of a sample with roughly 120,000 clones, 85% to 95% of them seen once. The CDR3 extends over 14 amino acids. V gave up 3 bases and J gave up 4 bases, with 12 bases separating them. Germline V gene sequence: CDR1 SGHTA, CDR2 FQGNSA. The source material was peripheral blood, sampled 28 days after the second AZD1222 dose. V and J are TRBV7-2 and TRBJ2-5; D could derive from TRBD1 or TRBD2 (5 bases each). The origin of this receptor is an adult who received the AZD1222 COVID-19 vaccine. CDR3 loop: CASSLGQAGETQYF. The CDR3 DNA reads as TGTGCCAGCAGCTTGGGGCAGGCGGGAGAGACCCAGTACTTC.